This TCR beta chain originates from a study of shared clonotypes between healthy human individuals. Study conclusions and caveats: Compared with clonotypes that all four donors shared, non-shared clonotypes had lower generation probabilities. An anticipated effect of sequencing depth on clonotype sharing among donors was recognized. Rarefaction showed that sequencing of sorted subsets was incomplete (despite large depth).

V was clipped by 5 bases and J by 0 bases, with 7 bases between them. Germline lookup yields CDR1 ENHRY and CDR2 SYGVKD. The CDR3 contains 13 residues. Using immunoSEQ multiplex PCR, the repertoire was profiled, and TCRdb retains in-frame clones only, with some absent. Seen here are 2,500,000 or so clones, approximately 92% observed once, and the top ten hold 0.11% to 0.15%. As concerns this clone: Its specificity is unknown. The sample has other DNA sequences that encode this CDR3 too.

Adult donors, all healthy and HIV-negative, had no recent acute infections or vaccinations. The genes are TRBV10-3 and TRBJ1-1, with D unresolved. This clonotype originated in a man between 18 and 29 years old in good health. Material for sequencing was naive CD4+ T cells sorted from blood. This sample's subset: CD45RA+ positively selected. The CDR3 here is CAISRGVNTEAFF. The CDR3, as DNA: TGTGCCATCAGTCGTGGAGTGAACACTGAAGCTTTCTTT.